This T cell receptor beta chain was sequenced in a study of T cells in Graves' hyperthyroidism and ophthalmopathy. The diagnostic basis comprised clinical symptoms, serum thyroxine and TRAb, thyroid ultrasound and orbital computed tomography. Germline loops: CDR1 SGHRS, CDR2 YFSETQ. This CDR3 has 12 residues. Between the trimmed V and J ends, which lost 7 bases and 1 base, there was a span of 8 bases. Study-wide points: Ophthalmopathy was distinguished from stable hyperthyroidism by 13 V-J signatures. Most thyroid clonotypes that were expanded above 0.001 also turned up in blood.

This clonotype was counted ten times or more. Its antigen is still unknown. Regions amplified from RNA transcripts were the TCR beta CDR3 regions. First-round RT-PCR of the TCR CDR3 relied on the HTBI primer set. One entry per CDR3 protein, called by TCRdb with MiXCR from the multiplex PCR reads. The top ten hold roughly 13% of the sample, which has 400,000 to 450,000 distinct CDR3 sequences, approximately 14% seen once. This TCR was sampled from a man between 18 and 29 years old with Graves' ophthalmopathy. Sequenced sample: blood. This rearrangement joins TRBV5-1 to TRBJ2-5; D is unresolved. The CDR3 DNA sequence: TGCGCCAGCTTTGACGGCCAAGAGACCCAGTACTTC. Amino acids: CASFDGQETQYF.